These 28 T cell receptor beta chains were sequenced from one sample in a study of response to subunit inactivated influenza vaccine. TCRdb independently ran MiXCR on the RT-PCR reads; one entry per CDR3 protein. Altogether hundreds of thousands of distinct CDR3 sequences are present, roughly 14% being singletons, with the ten largest covering less than 7%. The sequencing used PBMCs from blood, collected 14 to 15 days before vaccination. The receptors originated from a man aged 50 to 60 who received an inactivated influenza vaccine.

This clonotype was seen repeatedly, ten times or more. This sequence joins TRBV4-2 and TRBJ2-3; D ambiguous. The germline CDR1 and CDR2 sequences are LGHNA and YNFKEQ. V was pared by 1 base and J by 6 bases, with 11 bases between. There are 14 residues in the CDR3. The CDR3 loop reads CASSQGLVSDTQYF. The DNA for the CDR3 is TGTGCCAGCAGCCAAGGTCTTGTATCTGATACGCAGTATTTT.

In its sample, this clonotype was seen many times. V gene TRBV4-3 combines with J gene TRBJ1-4; maybe TRBD1 (6 bases). This CDR3 is 16 amino acids long. Germline lookup yields CDR1 LGHNA and CDR2 YSLEER. Trimming removed 1 base from V and 5 bases from J, with 14 bases in between. CDR3 protein: CASSQGFRGSNEKLFF. CDR3 DNA: TGCGCCAGCAGCCAAGGTTTCAGGGGAAGCAATGAAAAACTGTTTTTT.

A few counts support this clonotype. The CDR3 coding sequence is TGCGCCAGCAGCCAAGGGACTTACCAAGAGACCCAGTACTTC. This translates into CASSQGTYQETQYF. The V and J genes are TRBV4-3 and TRBJ2-5, with a weak D call TRBD2 (5 bases). Germline-derived CDR1 and CDR2 are LGHNA and YSLEER. Deletions cut 1 base from V and 0 bases from J, with 6 bases between. This CDR3 has 14 amino acids.

This clonotype was counted at least ten times. The chain combines TRBV12-3 or TRBV12-4 with TRBJ1-1; 10 bases are a match to TRBD1. Trimming removed 7 bases from V and 4 bases from J; junction bases left unmatched: 6. This CDR3 is 14 amino acids long. The CDR3 bases are TGTGCCAGCACCCCTAGGACAGGGGGCACTGAAGCTTTCTTT. It yields the protein CASTPRTGGTEAFF.

This clonotype was seen at least ten times. The chain is built from TRBV28 and TRBJ2-7, with TRBD1 matching 7 bases. There are 16 residues in the CDR3. With 8 bases clipped from V and 4 bases from J, the junction kept 17 bases outside the gene matches. Germline V gene data show CDR1 as MDHEN and CDR2 as SYDVKM. The CDR3 spells CASETISGTELYEQYF. The CDR3 DNA is TGTGCCAGCGAAACCATATCCGGGACAGAACTATACGAGCAGTACTTC.

This clonotype came up many times. The V gene is TRBV20-1, the J gene TRBJ2-2, with 7 bases lining up with TRBD1. Looked up from germline, CDR1 is DFQATT and CDR2 is SNEGSKA (reference sequence). V trimming: 3 bases; J trimming: 6 bases; junction bases outside the gene matches: 1. The CDR3 sequence is 12 residues long. In DNA form, the CDR3 reads TGCAGTGCTAGCCAGGGGGCCGGGGAGCTGTTTTTT. It translates to CSASQGAGELFF.

This clonotype was found a few times. This rearrangement joins TRBV14 to TRBJ1-2; D uncertain. Germline V CDR1 and CDR2: SGHDN, FVKESK. Trimming pared 4 bases from V and 2 bases from J, leaving 11 bases between. The CDR3 length is 14 residues. The CDR3 DNA reads TGTGCCAGCAGCCGGGCGGAGGCGAACTATGGCTACACCTTC. Translated, it gives CASSRAEANYGYTF.

This rearrangement joins TRBV3-1 to TRBJ2-7, with TRBD1 matching over 11 bases. This CDR3 has 14 amino acids. V gave up 5 bases and J gave up 6 bases; unmatched junction bases: 6. Germline V CDR1 and CDR2: LGHDT, YNNKEL (reference sequence). The CDR3 sequence is CASSSGQGGLEQYF. The CDR3 DNA is TGTGCCAGCAGCTCGGGACAGGGGGGACTCGAGCAGTACTTC.

This clonotype has only a few counts. The rearrangement links TRBV5-1 to TRBJ2-5, with 8 bases lining up with TRBD2. The CDR3 covers 15 residues. After removal of 1 base from V and 2 bases from J, the junction contained 4 bases not matched to a gene. Germline V gene data show CDR1 as SGHRS and CDR2 as YFSETQ. The CDR3 DNA reads TGCGCCAGCAGCTTGAGCACTAGCGGACAAGAGACCCAGTACTTC. Translated, it gives CASSLSTSGQETQYF. Full variable domain (rest looked up from reference TRBV5-1 and TRBJ2-5): KAGVTQTPRYLIKTRGQQVTLSCSPISGHRSVSWYQQTPGQGLQFLFEYFSETQRNKGNFPGRFSGRQFSNSRSEMNVSTLELGDSALYLCASSLSTSGQETQYFGPGTRLLVL.

This clonotype was counted a few times. This chain joins TRBV6-1 and TRBJ2-7; D ambiguous. This CDR3 comprises 12 residues. Per germline, CDR1 MNHNS and CDR2 SASEGT. V gave up 8 bases and J gave up 2 bases, with 10 bases separating them. In nucleotides, the CDR3 is TGTGCCAGCGAGCCAAACACCTACGAGCAGTACTTC. Translating gives CASEPNTYEQYF.

The chain uses TRBV7-2 and TRBJ1-5; D gene ambiguous. Germline-derived CDR1 and CDR2 are SGHTA and FQGNSA. V was clipped by 5 bases and J by 1 base, with 9 bases between them. This CDR3 is built from 14 residues. The CDR3 DNA reads TGTGCCAGCAGCACTCGGATGAGCAATCAGCCCCAGCATTTT. It codes for CASSTRMSNQPQHF.

This clonotype was recorded at least ten times. The chain has TRBV5-5 and TRBJ1-4; D not certain. V was clipped by 3 bases and J by 4 bases, with 7 bases between them. Germline assignment: CDR1 SGHKS and CDR2 YYEKEE (reference sequence). The CDR3 is 13 amino acids. The CDR3 DNA sequence: TGTGCCAGCAGCTCTTACAGTAATGAAAAACTGTTTTTT. Translated, it gives CASSSYSNEKLFF.

This clonotype was recorded at least ten times. V usage is TRBV5-1 and J usage is TRBJ2-7; D ambiguous. CDR3 size: 16 residues. The germline V and J ends were trimmed by 4 bases and 0 bases, with 17 bases remaining between them. Germline loops: CDR1 SGHRS, CDR2 YFSETQ. This CDR3 reads CASSPASSSNSYEQYF. CDR3 coding DNA: TGCGCCAGCAGCCCCGCGTCTTCCTCAAACTCCTACGAGCAGTACTTC.

This clonotype was counted only a few times. CDR3 sequence reads: CASKAPESTDTQYF. CDR3 bases: TGTGCCAGCAAGGCCCCAGAAAGCACAGATACGCAGTATTTT. The chain employs TRBV28 and TRBJ2-3; D unresolved. The CDR3 is 14 amino acids. The V gene lost 7 bases and the J gene lost 0 bases, with 11 bases spanning the gap. CDR1 is MDHEN and CDR2 is SYDVKM in the germline V gene.

This clonotype was counted a few times. V usage is TRBV29-1 and J usage is TRBJ2-1; 11 bases are a match to TRBD2. The V and J ends lost 7 bases and 8 bases, in that order; junction bases with no gene match: 7. Germline CDR1 is SQVTM and CDR2 is ANQGSEA. The CDR3 consists of 13 residues. CDR3 bases: TGCAGCGGGGGACTAGCGGTGTCGGATGAGCAGTTCTTC. Its protein is CSGGLAVSDEQFF.

As concerns this clonotype: Compared with germline, one end of the junction differs, possibly owing to a read error. The chain recombines TRBV27 with TRBJ2-5; no clear D. This CDR3 is 12 amino acids long. The germline V gene has CDR1 MNHEY and CDR2 SMNVEV (reference sequence). The CDR3 loop is CASSTIQGTQYF. The CDR3 nucleotides read TGTGCCAGCAGTACCATACAAGGGACCCAGTACTTC.

In its sample, this clonotype was seen a few times. The V and J genes are TRBV6-5 and TRBJ2-5, with D hard to call. The CDR3 covers 13 residues. The germline V gene encodes CDR1 MNHEY and CDR2 SVGAGI. V gave up 2 bases and J gave up 4 bases, with 8 bases separating them. The CDR3 nucleotides read TGTGCCAGCAGTTACGCAGGCGCAGAGACCCAGTACTTC. Protein sequence: CASSYAGAETQYF.

The chain links TRBV6-2 or TRBV6-3 to TRBJ2-1; 9 bases agree with TRBD2. The trim removed 6 bases at V and 4 bases at J, leaving 10 bases unmatched. The V gene's germline CDR1 is MNHEY and CDR2 SVGEGT. This CDR3 is 16 amino acids long. The CDR3 sequence is CASSPTGLAPYNEQFF. CDR3 in DNA: TGTGCCAGCAGCCCTACCGGACTAGCGCCGTACAATGAGCAGTTCTTC.

This clonotype was detected only a few times. The J gene is TRBJ1-1, the V gene TRBV29-1; D is unclear. The V gene lost 4 bases and the J gene lost 0 bases, with 9 bases spanning the gap. This CDR3 comprises 13 residues. Germline V CDR1 and CDR2: SQVTM, ANQGSEA. The CDR3 sequence is CSVAVNLNTEAFF. CDR3 DNA: TGCAGCGTTGCGGTCAATTTGAACACTGAAGCTTTCTTT.

This clonotype appeared once. The chain carries TRBV20-1 and TRBJ1-6, with 9 bases aligning to TRBD1. J gave up 8 bases and V 6 bases, and 5 bases lay outside the gene matches. The CDR3 has 13 residues. Germline CDR1 DFQATT, CDR2 SNEGSKA (reference sequence). This CDR3 reads CSASGQGHSPLHF. Written as DNA, the CDR3 is TGCAGTGCCTCGGGACAGGGCCATTCACCCCTCCACTTT.

This clonotype occurred a few times. The chain links TRBV15 to TRBJ2-3; a weak D match, TRBD2 (6 bases). Deletions cut 0 bases from V and 6 bases from J, with 13 bases between. The CDR3 contains 15 residues. Germline CDR1 reads LNHNV; CDR2 reads YYDKDF (reference sequence). The CDR3 is CATSRDPTRFDTQYF. CDR3 nucleotides: TGTGCCACCAGCAGAGATCCGACTAGATTCGATACGCAGTATTTT.

The V and J genes are TRBV7-6 and TRBJ2-2; D possibly corresponds to TRBD2 (6 bases). The CDR3 runs to 20 residues. The germline gives CDR1 SGHVS, CDR2 FNYEAQ. Trimming removed 5 bases at V and 1 base at J, with 26 bases between. The DNA of the CDR3 is TGTGCCAGCAGCGCCATAACTCCGACTAGTCCTAACGGGAACACCGGGGAGCTGTTTTTT. Translating it yields CASSAITPTSPNGNTGELFF.

This clonotype was counted many times. This chain joins TRBV5-1 and TRBJ2-7; D gene uncertain. Between the trimmed V and J ends, which lost 0 bases and 6 bases, there was a span of 4 bases. The CDR3 consists of 11 residues. Germline lookup yields CDR1 SGHRS and CDR2 YFSETQ. The CDR3 loop is CASSLGIEQYF. Here the CDR3 DNA reads TGCGCCAGCAGCTTGGGTATCGAGCAGTACTTC.

The genes are TRBV29-1 and TRBJ2-1; 8 bases line up with TRBD1. The CDR3 consists of 14 residues. Germline values: CDR1 SQVTM, CDR2 ANQGSEA. The J segment lost 4 bases and the V segment lost 7 bases, leaving 9 bases of the junction unmatched. The CDR3 DNA follows: TGCAGCGGAGCTGAGGGGACAGGATACAATGAGCAGTTCTTC. Translation gives CSGAEGTGYNEQFF.

The rearrangement joins TRBV4-3 to TRBJ2-2; no firm D call. CDR1 is LGHNA, CDR2 YSLEER, per germline. Trimming removed 1 base from V and 4 bases from J, with 13 bases in between. The CDR3 is made up of 16 amino acids. For the CDR3, the DNA is TGCGCCAGCAGCCAAGGGCGGTCCCCGACCACCGGGGAGCTGTTTTTT. Its protein product is CASSQGRSPTTGELFF.

The genes are TRBV28 and TRBJ2-2; the match to TRBD2 covers 9 bases. The CDR3 is 18 residues long. The germline V gene has CDR1 MDHEN and CDR2 SYDVKM. J gave up 7 bases and V 5 bases, and 17 bases lay outside the gene matches. The CDR3 region is CASSPTTWGSGSVGELFF. The DNA of the CDR3 is TGTGCCAGCAGTCCGACGACTTGGGGTAGCGGGAGTGTCGGGGAGCTGTTTTTT.

This chain connects TRBV4-3 to TRBJ2-2, with D maybe TRBD2 (5 bases). The germline CDR1 and CDR2 sequences are LGHNA and YSLEER. V shed 0 bases and J shed 5 bases, with 13 bases lying between them. The CDR3 is 16 residues long. The DNA for the CDR3 is TGCGCCAGCAGCCAAGACGCGGCGGGTTATACCGGGGAGCTGTTTTTT. Amino acids: CASSQDAAGYTGELFF.

In this sample, this clonotype turned up a few times. The chain has TRBV28 and TRBJ2-2; 9 nucleotides agree with TRBD1. V shed 6 bases, J shed 5 bases, and the junction held 7 bases outside the gene matches. The germline gives CDR1 MDHEN, CDR2 SYDVKM. The CDR3 consists of 15 residues. CDR3: CASREGTGRTGELFF. DNA of the CDR3: TGTGCCAGCAGGGAGGGGACAGGGAGAACCGGGGAGCTGTTTTTT.